This TCR beta chain was documented in a study of T cell repertoires in cytomegalovirus infection (dated by TCRdb to the late 2010s). General notes on the study: The peptide stimulations were aimed at well-studied HLA-B-restricted epitopes as well as recently identified HLA-C-restricted CMV epitopes, whose presentation resists viral immunomodulation. The HLA type of each donor mattered for the analysis, because public TCR beta signatures pointed to carriage of CMV infection along with the matching HLA type. Points the paper makes about the study in general: The ex vivo response was dominated by HLA-C-restricted CMV-specific TCR beta clonotypes, which also provided the single most frequent clonotype in two of eight donors. Cumulative frequency of public TCR beta family members discriminated carriers of CMV infection plus the relevant HLA type in this cohort and an independent 352-donor cohort.

A note on this clonotype: Its cognate antigen has yet to be identified. No qualities accompany the bases; no much larger clone lies one base away.

The sequencer listed for this sample is Illumina HiSeq 1500. Using fastp trimming at Q25 and MiXCR clonotype assembly, TCRdb reanalyzed the public sequencing data and kept in-frame beta chains. Each record represents a unique CDR3 protein, reported with the most common genes and DNA among its rows. The sample data list about 920,000 distinct CDR3 sequences, and less than 35% of these were observed just once. Roughly an eighth of the sample lies in the top ten. V is clipped by 2 bases and J by 3 bases, and the sequence between their germline boundaries is 13 bases long. Counted from cysteine to phenylalanine, this CDR3 has 15 amino acids. Only the CDR3 DNA is retained, 45 bases long and in frame from the first base. The germline V gene (reference sequence) yields MNHNY for CDR1 and SVGAGI for CDR2. Interpreted using the paper, the treatment or condition label stands for: in vitro stimulation with specific CMV peptide epitopes to enrich CMV-specific T cells.

This sample comprised cultured CD8+ T cells from PBMCs, obtained from culture after CMV antigen stimulation. The chain employs TRBV6-6 and TRBJ2-5; a tentative D call is TRBD1 (5 bases match). The sequence was collected from a human donor in good health (CMV status not recorded). Some clones in this sample may be carry-over from other donors' samples. The CDR3 in this case is CASSYAAGMEETQYF. The DNA sequence follows: TGTGCCAGCAGTTACGCAGCAGGGATGGAAGAGACCCAGTACTTC.